The TCR beta chain described here comes from a study of blood T cell repertoires in COVID-19. Study-wide background: Sites across the United States, Italy and Spain contributed samples from acute and convalescent COVID-19. T cells, B-cell-depleted T cells, or PBMCs provided the cDNA or gDNA that served as material.

CDR1 is MNHEY, CDR2 SVGAGI, per germline. The CDR3 is 15 residues long. V lost 5 bases, J lost 0 bases, and 4 bases stayed unmatched. Profiled with immunoSEQ multiplex PCR; TCRdb holds only in-frame clones, not every one. The sample shows approximately 57,000 clones, about 87% of them seen only once. The rearrangement uses TRBV6-5 and TRBJ1-1; 9 positions agree with TRBD1. This clonotype originated in a man aged 50-59 years with acute or convalescent COVID-19. Sequencing input: peripheral blood. CDR3 region: CASSLTGGMNTEAFF. The CDR3, as DNA: TGTGCCAGCAGTCTGACAGGGGGAATGAACACTGAAGCTTTCTTT.